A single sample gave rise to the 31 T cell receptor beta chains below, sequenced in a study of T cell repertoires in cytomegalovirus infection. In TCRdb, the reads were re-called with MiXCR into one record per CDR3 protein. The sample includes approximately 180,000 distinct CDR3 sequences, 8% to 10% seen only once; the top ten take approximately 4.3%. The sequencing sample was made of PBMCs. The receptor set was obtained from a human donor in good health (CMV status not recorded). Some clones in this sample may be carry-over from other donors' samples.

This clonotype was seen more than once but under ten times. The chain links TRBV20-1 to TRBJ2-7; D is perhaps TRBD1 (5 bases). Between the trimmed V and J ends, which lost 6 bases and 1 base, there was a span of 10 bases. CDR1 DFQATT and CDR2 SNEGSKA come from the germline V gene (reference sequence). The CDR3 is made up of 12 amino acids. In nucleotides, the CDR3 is TGCAGTGCCGTGGACACATCCTACGAGCAGTACTTC. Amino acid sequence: CSAVDTSYEQYF.

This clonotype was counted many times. The CDR3 bases are TGTGCCAGCAGTGAATATAGGGGATACTCCTACGAGCAGTACTTC. It is translated as CASSEYRGYSYEQYF. V and J are TRBV25-1 and TRBJ2-7; weak D call: TRBD1 (5 bases). The germline gives CDR1 MGHDK, CDR2 SYGVNS. The ends were cut back, 0 bases at V and 0 bases at J, with 9 bases in the middle. The CDR3 extends over 15 amino acids.

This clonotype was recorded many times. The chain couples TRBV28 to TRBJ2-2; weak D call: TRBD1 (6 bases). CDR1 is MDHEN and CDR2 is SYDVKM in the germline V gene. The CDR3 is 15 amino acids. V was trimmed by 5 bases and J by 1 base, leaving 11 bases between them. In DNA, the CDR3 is TGTGCCAGCAGTGAAGGGGGACAGAACACCGGGGAGCTGTTTTTT. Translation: CASSEGGQNTGELFF. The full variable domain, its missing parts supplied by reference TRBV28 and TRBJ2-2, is DVKVTQSSRYLVKRTGEKVFLECVQDMDHENMFWYRQDPGLGLRLIYFSYDVKMKEKGDIPEGYSVSREKKERFSLILESASTNQTSMYLCASSEGGQNTGELFFGEGSRLTVL.

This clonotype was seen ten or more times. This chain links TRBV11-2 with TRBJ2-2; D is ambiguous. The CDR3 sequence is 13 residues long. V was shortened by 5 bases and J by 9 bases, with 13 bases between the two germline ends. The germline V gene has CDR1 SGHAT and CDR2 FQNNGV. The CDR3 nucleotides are TGTGCCAGCAGCCCACTGCAGGCCCGGGAGCTGTTTTTT. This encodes CASSPLQARELFF.

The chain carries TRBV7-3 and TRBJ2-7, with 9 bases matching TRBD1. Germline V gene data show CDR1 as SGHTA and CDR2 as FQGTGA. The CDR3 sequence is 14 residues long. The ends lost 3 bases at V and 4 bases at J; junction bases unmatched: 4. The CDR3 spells CASSFGQGPYEQYF. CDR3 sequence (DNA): TGTGCCAGCAGCTTCGGACAGGGGCCATACGAGCAGTACTTC.

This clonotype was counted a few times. The DNA for the CDR3 is TGTGCCAGCAGACAACAGGTCGGGGGCACTGAAGCTTTCTTT. Protein product: CASRQQVGGTEAFF. The rearrangement links TRBV28 to TRBJ1-1, with a tentative D call TRBD1 (5 bases). The CDR3 contains 14 residues. V lost 6 bases and J 4 bases, leaving 15 bases between the germline ends. Germline CDR1 is MDHEN and CDR2 is SYDVKM.

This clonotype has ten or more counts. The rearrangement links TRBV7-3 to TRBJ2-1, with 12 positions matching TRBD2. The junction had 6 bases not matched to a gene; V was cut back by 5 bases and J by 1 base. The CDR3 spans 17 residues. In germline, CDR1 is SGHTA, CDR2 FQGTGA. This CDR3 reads CASSPQLAGGSYNEQFF. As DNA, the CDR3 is TGTGCCAGCAGCCCTCAGCTAGCGGGAGGGTCCTACAATGAGCAGTTCTTC.

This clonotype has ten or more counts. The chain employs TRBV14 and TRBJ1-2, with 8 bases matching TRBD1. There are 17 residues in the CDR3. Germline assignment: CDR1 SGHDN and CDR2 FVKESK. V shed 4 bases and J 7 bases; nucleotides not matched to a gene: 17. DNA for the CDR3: TGTGCCAGCAGCCCTCGACAGGGGACCAACCTTTGGGGTGGCTACACCTTC. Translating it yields CASSPRQGTNLWGGYTF.

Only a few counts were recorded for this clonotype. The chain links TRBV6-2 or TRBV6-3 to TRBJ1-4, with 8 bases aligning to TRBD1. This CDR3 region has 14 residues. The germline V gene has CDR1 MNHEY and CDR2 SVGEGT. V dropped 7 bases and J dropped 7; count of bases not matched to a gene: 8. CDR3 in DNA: TGTGCCAGCAAAACCGGGACAGGCACTGAAAAACTGTTTTTT. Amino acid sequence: CASKTGTGTEKLFF.

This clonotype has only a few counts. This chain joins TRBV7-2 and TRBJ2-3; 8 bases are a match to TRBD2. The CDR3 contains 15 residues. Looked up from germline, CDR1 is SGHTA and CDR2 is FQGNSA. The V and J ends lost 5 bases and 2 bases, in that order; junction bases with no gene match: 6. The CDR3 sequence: CASSHKRGNTDTQYF. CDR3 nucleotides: TGTGCCAGCAGCCATAAGCGGGGGAACACAGATACGCAGTATTTT.

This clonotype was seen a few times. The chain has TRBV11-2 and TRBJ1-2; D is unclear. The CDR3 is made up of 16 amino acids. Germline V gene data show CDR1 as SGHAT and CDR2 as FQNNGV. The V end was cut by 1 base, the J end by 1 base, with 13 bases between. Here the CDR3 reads CASSLGRDSINYGYTF. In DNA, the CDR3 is TGTGCCAGCAGCTTAGGGAGAGACTCTATTAACTATGGCTACACCTTC.

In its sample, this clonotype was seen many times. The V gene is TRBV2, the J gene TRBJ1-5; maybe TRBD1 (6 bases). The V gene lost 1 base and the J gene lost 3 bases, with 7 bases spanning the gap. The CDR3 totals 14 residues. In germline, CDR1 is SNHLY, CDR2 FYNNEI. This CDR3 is CASSEGGHNQPQHF. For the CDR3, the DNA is TGTGCCAGCAGTGAAGGGGGACACAATCAGCCCCAGCATTTT.

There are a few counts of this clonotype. The chain's CDR3 is CATSRERGGGALHNEQFF. CDR3 sequence (DNA): TGTGCCACCAGCAGAGAACGGGGCGGAGGGGCTTTACACAATGAGCAGTTCTTC. The V and J genes are TRBV15 and TRBJ2-1, with D possibly TRBD2 on 6 matching bases. Germline V gives CDR1 LNHNV, CDR2 YYDKDF (reference sequence). The CDR3 is 18 amino acids. V lost 0 bases and J 5 bases, leaving 20 bases between the germline ends.

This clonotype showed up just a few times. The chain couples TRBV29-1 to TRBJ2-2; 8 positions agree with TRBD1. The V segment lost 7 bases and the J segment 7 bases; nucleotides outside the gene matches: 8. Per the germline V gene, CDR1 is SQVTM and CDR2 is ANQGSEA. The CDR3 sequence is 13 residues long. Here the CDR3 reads CSARTGSIGELFF. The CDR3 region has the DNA TGCAGCGCACGGACAGGGTCTATCGGGGAGCTGTTTTTT.

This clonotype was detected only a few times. CDR3 in DNA: TGCAGCGGGGGGGGCCAGAACACTGAAGCTTTCTTT. This encodes CSGGGQNTEAFF. The rearrangement joins TRBV29-1 to TRBJ1-1, with D possibly TRBD1 on 6 matching bases. CDR1 and CDR2 from the germline V gene are SQVTM and ANQGSEA. V was pared by 7 bases and J by 1 base, with 10 bases between. CDR3 length equals 12 residues.

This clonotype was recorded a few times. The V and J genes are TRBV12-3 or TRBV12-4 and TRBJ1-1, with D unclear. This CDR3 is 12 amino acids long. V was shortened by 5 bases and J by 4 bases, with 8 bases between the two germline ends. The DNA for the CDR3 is TGTGCCAGCAGTAGTCGATTCACTGAAGCTTTCTTT. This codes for CASSSRFTEAFF.

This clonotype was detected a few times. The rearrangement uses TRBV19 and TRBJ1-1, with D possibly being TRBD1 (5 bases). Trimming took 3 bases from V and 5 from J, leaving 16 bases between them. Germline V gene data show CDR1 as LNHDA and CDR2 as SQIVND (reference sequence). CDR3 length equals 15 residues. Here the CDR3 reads CASSMFARAFTEAFF. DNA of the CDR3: TGTGCCAGTAGTATGTTCGCCAGGGCATTTACTGAAGCTTTCTTT.

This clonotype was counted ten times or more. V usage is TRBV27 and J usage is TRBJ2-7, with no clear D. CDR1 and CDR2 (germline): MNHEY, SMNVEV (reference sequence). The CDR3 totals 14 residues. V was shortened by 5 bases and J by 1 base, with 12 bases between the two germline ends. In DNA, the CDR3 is TGTGCCAGCAGTCCGAGACCGCTGTCCTACGAGCAGTACTTC. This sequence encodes CASSPRPLSYEQYF.

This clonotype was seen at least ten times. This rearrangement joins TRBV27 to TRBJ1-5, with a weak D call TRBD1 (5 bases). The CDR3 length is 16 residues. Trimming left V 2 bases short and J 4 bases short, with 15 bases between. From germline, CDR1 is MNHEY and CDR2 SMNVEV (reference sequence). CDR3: CASSLHQGGGNQPQHF. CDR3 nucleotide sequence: TGTGCCAGCAGTTTACATCAGGGAGGAGGTAATCAGCCCCAGCATTTT.

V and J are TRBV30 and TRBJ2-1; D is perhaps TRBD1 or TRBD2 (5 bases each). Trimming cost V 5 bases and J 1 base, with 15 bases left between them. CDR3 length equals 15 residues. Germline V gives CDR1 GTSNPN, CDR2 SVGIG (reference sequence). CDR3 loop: CAWDRDGGSYNEQFF. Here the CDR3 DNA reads TGTGCCTGGGACCGGGACGGAGGTTCCTACAATGAGCAGTTCTTC.

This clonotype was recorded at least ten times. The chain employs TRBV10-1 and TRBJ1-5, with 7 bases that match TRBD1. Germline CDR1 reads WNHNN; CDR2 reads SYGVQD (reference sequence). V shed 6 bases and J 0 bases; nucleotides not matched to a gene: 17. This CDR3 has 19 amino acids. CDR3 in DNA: TGCGCCAGCAGAAAATGGGAGAAGACAGGGACCTATAGCAATCAGCCCCAGCATTTT. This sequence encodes CASRKWEKTGTYSNQPQHF.

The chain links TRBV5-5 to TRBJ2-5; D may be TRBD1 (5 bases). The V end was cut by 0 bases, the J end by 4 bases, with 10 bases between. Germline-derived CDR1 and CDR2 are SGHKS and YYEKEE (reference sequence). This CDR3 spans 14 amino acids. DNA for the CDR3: TGTGCCAGCAGCTTGGAGGCTAGGGGAGAGACCCAGTACTTC. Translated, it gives CASSLEARGETQYF.

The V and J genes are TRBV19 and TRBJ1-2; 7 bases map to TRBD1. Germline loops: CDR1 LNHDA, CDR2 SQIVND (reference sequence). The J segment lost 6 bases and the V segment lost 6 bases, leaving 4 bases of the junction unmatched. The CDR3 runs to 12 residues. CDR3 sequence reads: CASSLRGNGYTF. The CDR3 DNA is TGTGCCAGTAGCCTCAGGGGGAATGGCTACACCTTC.

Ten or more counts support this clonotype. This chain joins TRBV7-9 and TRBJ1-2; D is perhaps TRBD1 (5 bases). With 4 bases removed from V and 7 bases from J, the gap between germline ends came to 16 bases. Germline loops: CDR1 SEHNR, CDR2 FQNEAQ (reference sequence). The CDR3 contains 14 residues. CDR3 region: CASSSTQGGGGYTF. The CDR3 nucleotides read TGTGCCAGCAGCTCCACCCAGGGAGGAGGTGGCTACACCTTC.

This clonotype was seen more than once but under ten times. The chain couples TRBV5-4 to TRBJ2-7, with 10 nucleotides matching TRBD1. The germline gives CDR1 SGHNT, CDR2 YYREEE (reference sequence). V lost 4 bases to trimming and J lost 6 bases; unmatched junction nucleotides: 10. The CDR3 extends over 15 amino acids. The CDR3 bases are TGTGCCAGCAGCGTCGACAGGGGGCGAGCGGTCGAGCAGTACTTC. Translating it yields CASSVDRGRAVEQYF.

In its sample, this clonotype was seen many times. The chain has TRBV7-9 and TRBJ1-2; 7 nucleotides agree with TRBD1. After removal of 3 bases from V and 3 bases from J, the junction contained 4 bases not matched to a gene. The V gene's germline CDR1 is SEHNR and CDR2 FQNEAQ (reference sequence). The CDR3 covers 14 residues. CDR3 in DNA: TGTGCCAGCAGCTTCCCAGGGGGTCACTATGGCTACACCTTC. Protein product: CASSFPGGHYGYTF.

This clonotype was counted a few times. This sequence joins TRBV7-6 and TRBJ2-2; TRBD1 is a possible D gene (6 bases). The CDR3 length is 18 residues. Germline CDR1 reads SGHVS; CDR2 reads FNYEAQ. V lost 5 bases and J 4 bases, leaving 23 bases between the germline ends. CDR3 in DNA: TGTGCCAGCAGCCACGCTGCCAGGGGCGGGCGAGTCACCGGGGAGCTGTTTTTT. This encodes CASSHAARGGRVTGELFF.

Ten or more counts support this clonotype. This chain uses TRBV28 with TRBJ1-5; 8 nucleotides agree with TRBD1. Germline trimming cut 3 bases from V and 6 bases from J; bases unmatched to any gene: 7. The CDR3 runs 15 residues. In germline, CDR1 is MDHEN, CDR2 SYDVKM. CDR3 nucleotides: TGTGCCAGCAGTTTGCAGGGGGCGCGCAGTCAGCCCCAGCATTTT. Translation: CASSLQGARSQPQHF.

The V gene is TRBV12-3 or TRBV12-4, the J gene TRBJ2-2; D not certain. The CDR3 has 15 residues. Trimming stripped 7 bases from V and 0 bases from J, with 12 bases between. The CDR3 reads CASKRLSANTGELFF. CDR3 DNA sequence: TGTGCCAGCAAGAGACTGAGTGCGAACACCGGGGAGCTGTTTTTT.

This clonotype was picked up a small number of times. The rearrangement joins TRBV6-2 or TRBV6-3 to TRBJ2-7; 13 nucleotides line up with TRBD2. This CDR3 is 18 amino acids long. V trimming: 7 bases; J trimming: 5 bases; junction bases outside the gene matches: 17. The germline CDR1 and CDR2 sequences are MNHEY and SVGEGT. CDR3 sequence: CASIKRGLAGEFSHEQYF. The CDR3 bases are TGTGCCAGCATTAAACGCGGACTAGCGGGAGAGTTTTCCCACGAGCAGTACTTC.

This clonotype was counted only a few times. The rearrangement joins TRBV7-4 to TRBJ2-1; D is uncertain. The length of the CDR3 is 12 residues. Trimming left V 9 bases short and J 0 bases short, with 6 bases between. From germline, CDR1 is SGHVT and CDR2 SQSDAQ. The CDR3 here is CARGGSYNEQFF. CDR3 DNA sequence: TGTGCCAGGGGTGGCTCCTACAATGAGCAGTTCTTC. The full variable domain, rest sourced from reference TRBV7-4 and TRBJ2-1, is GAGVSQSPRYKVAKRGRDVALRCDSISGHVTLYWYRQTLGQGSEVLTYSQSDAQRDKSGRPSGRFSAERPERSVSTLKIQRTEQGDSAVYLCARGGSYNEQFFGPGTRLTVL.